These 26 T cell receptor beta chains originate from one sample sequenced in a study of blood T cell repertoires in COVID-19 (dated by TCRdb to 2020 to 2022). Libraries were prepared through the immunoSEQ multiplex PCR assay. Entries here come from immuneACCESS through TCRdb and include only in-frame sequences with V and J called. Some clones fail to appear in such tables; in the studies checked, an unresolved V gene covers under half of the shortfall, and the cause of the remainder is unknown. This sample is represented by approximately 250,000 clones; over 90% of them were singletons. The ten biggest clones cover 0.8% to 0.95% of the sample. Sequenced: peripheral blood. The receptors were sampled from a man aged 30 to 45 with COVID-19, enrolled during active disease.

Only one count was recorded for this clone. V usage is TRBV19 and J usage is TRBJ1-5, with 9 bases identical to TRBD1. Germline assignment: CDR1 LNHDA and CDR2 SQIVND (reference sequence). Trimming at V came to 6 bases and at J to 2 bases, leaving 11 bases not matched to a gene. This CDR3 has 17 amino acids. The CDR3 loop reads CASSPDRGVVRNQPQHF. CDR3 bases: TGTGCCAGTAGCCCGGACAGGGGAGTTGTACGCAATCAGCCCCAGCATTTT.

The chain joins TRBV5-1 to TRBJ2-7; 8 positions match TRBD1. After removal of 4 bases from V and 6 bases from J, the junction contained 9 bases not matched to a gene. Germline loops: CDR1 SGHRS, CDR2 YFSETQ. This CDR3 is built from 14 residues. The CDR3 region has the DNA TGCGCCAGCAGCATGGGGACAGGTCCGGGCGAGCAGTACTTC. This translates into CASSMGTGPGEQYF.

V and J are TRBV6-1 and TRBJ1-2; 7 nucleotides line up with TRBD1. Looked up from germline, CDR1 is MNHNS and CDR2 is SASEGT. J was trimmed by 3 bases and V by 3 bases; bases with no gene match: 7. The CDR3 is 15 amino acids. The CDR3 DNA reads TGTGCCAGCAGTGACAGACAGGGCCCTCACTATGGCTACACCTTC. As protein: CASSDRQGPHYGYTF.

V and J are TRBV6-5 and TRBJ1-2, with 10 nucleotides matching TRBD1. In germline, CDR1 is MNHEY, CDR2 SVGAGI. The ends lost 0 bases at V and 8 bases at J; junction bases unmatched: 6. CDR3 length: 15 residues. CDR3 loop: CASSYSGTGDGGYTF. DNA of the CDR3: TGTGCCAGCAGTTACTCGGGGACAGGGGATGGCGGCTACACCTTC.

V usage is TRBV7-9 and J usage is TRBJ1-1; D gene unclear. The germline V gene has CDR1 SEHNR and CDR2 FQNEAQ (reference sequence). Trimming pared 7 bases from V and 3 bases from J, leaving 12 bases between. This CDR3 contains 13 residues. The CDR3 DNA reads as TGTGCCAGCACAACTGCTCAAGACACTGAAGCTTTCTTT. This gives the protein CASTTAQDTEAFF.

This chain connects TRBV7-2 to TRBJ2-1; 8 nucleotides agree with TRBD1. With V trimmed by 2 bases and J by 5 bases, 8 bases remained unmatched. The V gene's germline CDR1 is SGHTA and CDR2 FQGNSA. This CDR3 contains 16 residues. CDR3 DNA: TGTGCCAGCAGCTTATGGGCCGGACAGGGAAACAATGAGCAGTTCTTC. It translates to CASSLWAGQGNNEQFF.

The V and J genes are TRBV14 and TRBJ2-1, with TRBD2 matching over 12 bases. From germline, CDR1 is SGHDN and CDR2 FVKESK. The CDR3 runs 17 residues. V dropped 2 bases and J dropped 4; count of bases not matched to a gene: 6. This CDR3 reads CASSQPVGLAGYNEQFF. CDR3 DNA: TGTGCCAGCAGCCAACCCGTGGGACTAGCGGGTTACAATGAGCAGTTCTTC.

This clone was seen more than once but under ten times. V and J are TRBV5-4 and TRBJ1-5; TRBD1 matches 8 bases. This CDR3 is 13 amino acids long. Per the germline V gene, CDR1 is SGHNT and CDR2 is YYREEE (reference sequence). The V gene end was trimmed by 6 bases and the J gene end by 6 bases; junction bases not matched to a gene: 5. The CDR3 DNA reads TGTGCCAGCACCATTGACAGGGGTCAGCCCCAGCATTTT. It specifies CASTIDRGQPQHF. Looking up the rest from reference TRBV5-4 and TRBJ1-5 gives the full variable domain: ETGVTQSPTHLIKTRGQQVTLRCSSQSGHNTVSWYQQALGQGPQFIFQYYREEENGRGNFPPRFSGLQFPNYSSELNVNALELDDSALYLCASTIDRGQPQHFGDGTRLSIL.

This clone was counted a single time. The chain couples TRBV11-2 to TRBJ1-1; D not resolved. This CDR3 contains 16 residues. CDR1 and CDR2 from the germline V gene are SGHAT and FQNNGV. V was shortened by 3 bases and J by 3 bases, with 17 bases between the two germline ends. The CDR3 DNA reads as TGTGCCAGCAGCTTGTCTTCGTCGCGGGGAGACACTGAAGCTTTCTTT. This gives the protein CASSLSSSRGDTEAFF.

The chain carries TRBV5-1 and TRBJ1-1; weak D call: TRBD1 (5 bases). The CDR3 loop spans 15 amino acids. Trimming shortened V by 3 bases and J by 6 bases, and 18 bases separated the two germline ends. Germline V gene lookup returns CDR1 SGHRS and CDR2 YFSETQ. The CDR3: CASSSERQPVPEAFF. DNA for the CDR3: TGCGCCAGCAGCTCCGAACGACAGCCCGTTCCTGAAGCTTTCTTT.

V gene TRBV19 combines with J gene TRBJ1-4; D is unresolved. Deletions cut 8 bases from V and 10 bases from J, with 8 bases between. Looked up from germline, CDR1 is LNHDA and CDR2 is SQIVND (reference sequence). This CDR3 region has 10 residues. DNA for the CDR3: TGTGCCAGTCGCGGCCGAAAACTGTTTTTT. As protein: CASRGRKLFF.

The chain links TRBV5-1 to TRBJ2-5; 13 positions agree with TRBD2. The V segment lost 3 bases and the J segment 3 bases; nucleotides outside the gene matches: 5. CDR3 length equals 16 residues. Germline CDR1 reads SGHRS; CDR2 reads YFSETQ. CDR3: CASSYGLAGAKETQYF. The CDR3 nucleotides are TGCGCCAGCAGCTACGGACTAGCGGGGGCCAAAGAGACCCAGTACTTC.

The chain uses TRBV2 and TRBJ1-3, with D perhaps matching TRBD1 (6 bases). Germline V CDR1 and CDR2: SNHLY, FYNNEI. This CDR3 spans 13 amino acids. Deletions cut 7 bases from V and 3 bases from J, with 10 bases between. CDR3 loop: CASTRQVGNTIYF. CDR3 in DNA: TGTGCCAGCACTAGACAGGTTGGAAACACCATATATTTT. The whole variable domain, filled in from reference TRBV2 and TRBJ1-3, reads EPEVTQTPSHQVTQMGQEVILRCVPISNHLYFYWYRQILGQKVEFLVSFYNNEISEKSEIFDDQFSVERPDGSNFTLKIRSTKLEDSAMYFCASTRQVGNTIYFGEGSWLTVV.

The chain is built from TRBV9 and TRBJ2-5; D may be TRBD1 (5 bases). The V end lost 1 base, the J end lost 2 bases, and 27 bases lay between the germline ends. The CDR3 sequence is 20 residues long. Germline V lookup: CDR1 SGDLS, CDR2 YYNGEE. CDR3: CASSVRGRLGPTTLQETQYF. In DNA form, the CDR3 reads TGTGCCAGCAGCGTAAGGGGAAGGTTGGGTCCTACGACACTACAAGAGACCCAGTACTTC. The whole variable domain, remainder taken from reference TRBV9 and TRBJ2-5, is DSGVTQTPKHLITATGQRVTLRCSPRSGDLSVYWYQQSLDQGLQFLIQYYNGEERAKGNILERFSAQQFPDLHSELNLSSLELGDSALYFCASSVRGRLGPTTLQETQYFGPGTRLLVL.

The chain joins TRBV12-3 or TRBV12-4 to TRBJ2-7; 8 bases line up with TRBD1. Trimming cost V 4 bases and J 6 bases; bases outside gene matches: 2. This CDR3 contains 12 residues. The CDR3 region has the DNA TGTGCCAGCAGTTCAACAGGGGGCGAGCAGTACTTC. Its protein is CASSSTGGEQYF.

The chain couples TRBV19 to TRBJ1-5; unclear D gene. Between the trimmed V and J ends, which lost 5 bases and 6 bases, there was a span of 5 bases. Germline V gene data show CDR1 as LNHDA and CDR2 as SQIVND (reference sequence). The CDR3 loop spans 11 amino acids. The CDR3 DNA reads TGTGCCAGTAGTGAGGGTCAGCCCCAGCATTTT. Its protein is CASSEGQPQHF.

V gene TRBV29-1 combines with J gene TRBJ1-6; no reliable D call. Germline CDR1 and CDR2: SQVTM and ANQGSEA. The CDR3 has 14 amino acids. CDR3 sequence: CTPPEQPIDSPLHF. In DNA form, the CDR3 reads TGCACCCCCCCCGAACAGCCGATCGATTCACCCCTCCACTTT.

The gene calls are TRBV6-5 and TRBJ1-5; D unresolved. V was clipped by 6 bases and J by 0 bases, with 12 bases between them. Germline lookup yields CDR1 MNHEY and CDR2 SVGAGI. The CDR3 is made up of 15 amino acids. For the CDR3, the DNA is TGTGCCAGCAGGCCAACCTATTATAGCAATCAGCCCCAGCATTTT. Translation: CASRPTYYSNQPQHF.

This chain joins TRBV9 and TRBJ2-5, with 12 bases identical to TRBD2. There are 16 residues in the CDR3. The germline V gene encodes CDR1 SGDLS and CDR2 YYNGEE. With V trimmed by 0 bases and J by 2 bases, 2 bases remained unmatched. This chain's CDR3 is CASSVDLAGGQETQYF. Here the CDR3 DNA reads TGTGCCAGCAGCGTAGATCTAGCGGGGGGGCAAGAGACCCAGTACTTC.

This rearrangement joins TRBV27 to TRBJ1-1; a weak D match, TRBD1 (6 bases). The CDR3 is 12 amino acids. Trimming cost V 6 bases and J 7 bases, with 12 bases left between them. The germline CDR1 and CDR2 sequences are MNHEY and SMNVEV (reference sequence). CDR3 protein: CASRELGGEAFF. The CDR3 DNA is TGTGCCAGCAGGGAATTAGGGGGTGAAGCTTTCTTT.

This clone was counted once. CDR3 loop: CASSQVSRQVDSPLHF. The CDR3, as DNA: TGTGCCAGCAGCCAAGTTTCGAGACAGGTTGATTCACCCCTCCACTTT. This chain joins TRBV4-2 and TRBJ1-6, with D possibly TRBD1 on 6 matching bases. The germline V and J ends were trimmed by 1 base and 8 bases, with 15 bases remaining between them. Germline V CDR1 and CDR2: LGHNA, YNFKEQ. This CDR3 region has 16 residues.

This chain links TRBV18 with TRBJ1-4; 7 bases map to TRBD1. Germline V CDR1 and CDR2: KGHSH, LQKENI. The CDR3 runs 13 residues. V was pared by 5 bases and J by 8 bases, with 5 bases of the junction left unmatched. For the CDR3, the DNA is TGTGCCAGCTCAGAGGGGGCCAACGAAAAACTGTTTTTT. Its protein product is CASSEGANEKLFF.

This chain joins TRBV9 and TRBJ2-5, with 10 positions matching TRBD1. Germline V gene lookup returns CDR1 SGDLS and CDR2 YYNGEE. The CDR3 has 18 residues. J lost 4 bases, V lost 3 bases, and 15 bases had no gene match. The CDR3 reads CASSGSSGTGDLGETQYF. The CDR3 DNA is TGTGCCAGCAGCGGGAGTTCCGGGACAGGGGATTTGGGAGAGACCCAGTACTTC.

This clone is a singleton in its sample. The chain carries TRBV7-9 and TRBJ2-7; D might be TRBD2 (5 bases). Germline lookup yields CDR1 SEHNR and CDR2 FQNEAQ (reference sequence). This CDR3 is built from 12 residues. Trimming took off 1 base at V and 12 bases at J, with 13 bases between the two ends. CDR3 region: CASSLGGTEGYF. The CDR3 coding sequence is TGTGCCAGCAGCTTAGGGGGAACCGAGGGGTACTTC. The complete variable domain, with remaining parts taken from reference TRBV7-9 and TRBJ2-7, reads DTGVSQNPRHKITKRGQNVTFRCDPISEHNRLYWYRQTLGQGPEFLTYFQNEAQLEKSRLLSDRFSAERPKGSFSTLEIQRTEQGDSAMYLCASSLGGTEGYFGPGTRLTVT.

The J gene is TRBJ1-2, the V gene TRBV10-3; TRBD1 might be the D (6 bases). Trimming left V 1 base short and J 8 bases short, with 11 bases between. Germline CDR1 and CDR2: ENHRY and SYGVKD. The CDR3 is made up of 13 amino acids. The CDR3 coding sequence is TGTGCCATCAGTGAGTTTAACAGGGACGGCTACACCTTC. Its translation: CAISEFNRDGYTF.

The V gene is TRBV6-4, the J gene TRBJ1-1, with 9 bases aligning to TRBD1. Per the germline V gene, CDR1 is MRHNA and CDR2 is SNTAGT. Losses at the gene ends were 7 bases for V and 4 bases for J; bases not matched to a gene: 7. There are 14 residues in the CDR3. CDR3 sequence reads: CASKTDRGATEAFF. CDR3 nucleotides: TGTGCCAGCAAAACTGACAGGGGGGCCACTGAAGCTTTCTTT.